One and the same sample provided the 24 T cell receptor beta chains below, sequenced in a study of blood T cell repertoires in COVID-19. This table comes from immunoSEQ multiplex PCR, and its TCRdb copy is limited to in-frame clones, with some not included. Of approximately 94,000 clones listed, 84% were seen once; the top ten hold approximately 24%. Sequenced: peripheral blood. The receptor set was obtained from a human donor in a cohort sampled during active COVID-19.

CDR3: CAAGTAPGGRARFSGELFF. CDR3 nucleotides: TGTGCCGCCGGAACCGCCCCCGGCGGGAGGGCCAGGTTTTCCGGGGAGCTGTTTTTT. V gene TRBV3-1 (or the pseudogene TRBV3-2) combines with J gene TRBJ2-2, with 9 nucleotides matching TRBD2. CDR1 is LGHDT, CDR2 YNNKEL, per germline (reference sequence). The CDR3 sequence is 19 residues long. J was trimmed by 6 bases and V by 11 bases; bases with no gene match: 25.

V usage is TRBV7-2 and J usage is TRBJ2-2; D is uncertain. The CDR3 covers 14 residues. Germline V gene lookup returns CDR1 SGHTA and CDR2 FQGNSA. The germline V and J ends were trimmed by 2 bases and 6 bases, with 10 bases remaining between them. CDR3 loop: CASSLQNTAGELFF. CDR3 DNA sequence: TGTGCCAGCAGCTTACAGAACACCGCCGGGGAGCTGTTTTTT. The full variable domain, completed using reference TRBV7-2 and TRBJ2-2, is GAGVSQSPSNKVTEKGKDVELRCDPISGHTALYWYRQSLGQGLEFLIYFQGNSAPDKSGLPSDRFSAERTGGSVSTLTIQRTQQEDSAVYLCASSLQNTAGELFFGEGSRLTVL.

The CDR3 nucleotides read TGCGCCAGCAGCTTGTGGGCTAGCGGGGGCACCGGGGAGCTGTTTTTT. It encodes CASSLWASGGTGELFF. V usage is TRBV5-1 and J usage is TRBJ2-2; 10 bases match TRBD2. Germline V CDR1 and CDR2: SGHRS, YFSETQ. V trimming: 1 base; J trimming: 4 bases; junction bases outside the gene matches: 4. The length of the CDR3 is 16 residues.

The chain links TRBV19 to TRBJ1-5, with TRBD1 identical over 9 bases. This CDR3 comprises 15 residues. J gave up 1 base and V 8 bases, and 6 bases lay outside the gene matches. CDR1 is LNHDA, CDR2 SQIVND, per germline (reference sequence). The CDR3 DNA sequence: TGTGCCAGTCGACGGGACAGGGAAAGCAATCAGCCCCAGCATTTT. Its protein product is CASRRDRESNQPQHF.

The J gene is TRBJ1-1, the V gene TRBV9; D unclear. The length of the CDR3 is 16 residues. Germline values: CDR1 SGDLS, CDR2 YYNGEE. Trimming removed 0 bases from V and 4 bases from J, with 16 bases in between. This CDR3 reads CASSVAGFTGGTEAFF. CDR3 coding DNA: TGTGCCAGCAGCGTAGCCGGCTTTACGGGTGGCACTGAAGCTTTCTTT.

The CDR3, as DNA: TGTGCCAGCAGTGTCGTACAGGGGGCTGAAGCTTTCTTT. Translation: CASSVVQGAEAFF. The chain links TRBV27 to TRBJ1-1, with 8 bases fitting TRBD1. The ends lost 5 bases at V and 6 bases at J; junction bases unmatched: 5. There are 13 residues in the CDR3. Per germline, CDR1 MNHEY and CDR2 SMNVEV (reference sequence).

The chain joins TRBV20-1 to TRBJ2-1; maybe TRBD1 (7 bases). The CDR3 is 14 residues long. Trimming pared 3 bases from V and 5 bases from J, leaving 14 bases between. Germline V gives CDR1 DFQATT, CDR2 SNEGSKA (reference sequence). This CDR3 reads CSASRGRGDNEQFF. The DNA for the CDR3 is TGCAGTGCTAGTCGCGGCAGGGGGGACAATGAGCAGTTCTTC.

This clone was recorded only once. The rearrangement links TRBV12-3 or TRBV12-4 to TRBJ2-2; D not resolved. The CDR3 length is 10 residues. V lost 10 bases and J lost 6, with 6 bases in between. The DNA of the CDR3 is TGTGCCACTTTCGCCGGGGAGCTGTTTTTT. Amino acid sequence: CATFAGELFF.

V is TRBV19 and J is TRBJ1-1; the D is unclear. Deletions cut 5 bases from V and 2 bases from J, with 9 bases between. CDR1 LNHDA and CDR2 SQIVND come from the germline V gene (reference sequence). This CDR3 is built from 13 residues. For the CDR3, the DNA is TGTGCCAGTAGTCGTTTCGTAAACACTGAAGCTTTCTTT. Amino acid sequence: CASSRFVNTEAFF. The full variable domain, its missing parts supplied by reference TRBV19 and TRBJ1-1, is DGGITQSPKYLFRKEGQNVTLSCEQNLNHDAMYWYRQDPGQGLRLIYYSQIVNDFQKGDIAEGYSVSREKKESFPLTVTSAQKNPTAFYLCASSRFVNTEAFFGQGTRLTVV.

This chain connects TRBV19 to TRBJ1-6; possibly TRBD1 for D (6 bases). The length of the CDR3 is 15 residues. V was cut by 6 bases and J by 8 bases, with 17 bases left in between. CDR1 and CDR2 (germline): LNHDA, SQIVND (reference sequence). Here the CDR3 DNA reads TGTGCCAGTAGGACACAGGGTGCCCTTGATTCACCCCTCCACTTT. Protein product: CASRTQGALDSPLHF. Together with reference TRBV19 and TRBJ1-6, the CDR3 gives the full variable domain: DGGITQSPKYLFRKEGQNVTLSCEQNLNHDAMYWYRQDPGQGLRLIYYSQIVNDFQKGDIAEGYSVSREKKESFPLTVTSAQKNPTAFYLCASRTQGALDSPLHFGNGTRLTVT.

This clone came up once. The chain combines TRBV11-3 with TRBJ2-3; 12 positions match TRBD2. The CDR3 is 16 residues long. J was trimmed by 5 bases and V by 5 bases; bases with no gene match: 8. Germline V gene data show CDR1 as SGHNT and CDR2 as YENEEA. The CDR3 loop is CASSLGLAGFGDTQYF. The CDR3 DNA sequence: TGTGCCAGCAGCCTGGGACTAGCGGGCTTCGGAGATACGCAGTATTTT.

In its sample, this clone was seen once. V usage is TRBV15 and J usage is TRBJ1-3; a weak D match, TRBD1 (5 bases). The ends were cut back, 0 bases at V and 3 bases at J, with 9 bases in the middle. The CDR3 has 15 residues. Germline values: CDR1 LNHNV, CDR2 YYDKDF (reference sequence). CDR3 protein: CATSRDWGVGNTIYF. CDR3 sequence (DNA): TGTGCCACCAGCAGAGATTGGGGGGTTGGAAACACCATATATTTT.

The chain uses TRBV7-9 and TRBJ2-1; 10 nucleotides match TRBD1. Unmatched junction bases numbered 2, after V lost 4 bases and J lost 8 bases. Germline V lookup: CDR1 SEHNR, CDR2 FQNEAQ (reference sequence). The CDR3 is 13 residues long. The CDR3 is CASSSGTGDEQFF. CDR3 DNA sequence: TGTGCCAGCAGCTCCGGGACAGGGGATGAGCAGTTCTTC. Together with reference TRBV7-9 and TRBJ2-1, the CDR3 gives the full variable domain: DTGVSQNPRHKITKRGQNVTFRCDPISEHNRLYWYRQTLGQGPEFLTYFQNEAQLEKSRLLSDRFSAERPKGSFSTLEIQRTEQGDSAMYLCASSSGTGDEQFFGPGTRLTVL.

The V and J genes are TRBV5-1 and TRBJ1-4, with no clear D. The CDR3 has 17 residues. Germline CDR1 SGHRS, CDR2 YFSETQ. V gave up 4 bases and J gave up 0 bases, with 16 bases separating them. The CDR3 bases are TGCGCCAGCAGCCTCGAATTCGGTTATGCAACTAATGAAAAACTGTTTTTT. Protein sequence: CASSLEFGYATNEKLFF.

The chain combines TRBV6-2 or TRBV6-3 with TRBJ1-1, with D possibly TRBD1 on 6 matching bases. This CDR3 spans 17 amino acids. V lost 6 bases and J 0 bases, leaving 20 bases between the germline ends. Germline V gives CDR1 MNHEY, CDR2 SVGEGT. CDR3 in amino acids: CASSLTGRTGMNTEAFF. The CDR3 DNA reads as TGTGCCAGCAGCCTAACAGGGAGAACTGGGATGAACACTGAAGCTTTCTTT.

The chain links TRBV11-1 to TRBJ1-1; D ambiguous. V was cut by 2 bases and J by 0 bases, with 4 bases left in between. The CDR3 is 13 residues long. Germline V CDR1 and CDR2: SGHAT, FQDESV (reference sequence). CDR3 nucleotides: TGTGCCAGCAGCTTAAGCATGAACACTGAAGCTTTCTTT. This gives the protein CASSLSMNTEAFF.

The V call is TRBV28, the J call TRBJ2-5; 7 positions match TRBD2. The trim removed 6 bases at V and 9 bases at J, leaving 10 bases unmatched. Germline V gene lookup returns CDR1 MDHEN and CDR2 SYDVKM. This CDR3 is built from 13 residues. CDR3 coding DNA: TGTGCCAGCAGCTTGGGTCCCCGGGGGGCCCAGTACTTC. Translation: CASSLGPRGAQYF. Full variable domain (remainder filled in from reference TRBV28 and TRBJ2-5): DVKVTQSSRYLVKRTGEKVFLECVQDMDHENMFWYRQDPGLGLRLIYFSYDVKMKEKGDIPEGYSVSREKKERFSLILESASTNQTSMYLCASSLGPRGAQYFGPGTRLLVL.

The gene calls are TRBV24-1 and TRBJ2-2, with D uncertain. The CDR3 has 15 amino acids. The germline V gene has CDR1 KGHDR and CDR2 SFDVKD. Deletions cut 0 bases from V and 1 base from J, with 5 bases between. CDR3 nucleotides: TGTGCCACCAGTGATTTGTACAGGAACACCGGGGAGCTGTTTTTT. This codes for CATSDLYRNTGELFF.

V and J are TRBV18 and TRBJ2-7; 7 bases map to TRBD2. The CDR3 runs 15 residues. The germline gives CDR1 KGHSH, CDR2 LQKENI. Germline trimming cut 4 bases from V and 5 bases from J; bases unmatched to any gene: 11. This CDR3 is CASSRLREVFDEQYF. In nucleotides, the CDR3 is TGTGCCAGCTCACGACTTCGGGAGGTGTTCGACGAGCAGTACTTC.

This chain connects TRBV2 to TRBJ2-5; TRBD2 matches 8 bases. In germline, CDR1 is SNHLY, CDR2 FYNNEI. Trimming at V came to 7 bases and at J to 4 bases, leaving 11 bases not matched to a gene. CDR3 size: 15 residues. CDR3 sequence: CASMTTGTRRETQYF. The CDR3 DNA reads TGTGCCAGCATGACTACCGGGACTAGACGAGAGACCCAGTACTTC.

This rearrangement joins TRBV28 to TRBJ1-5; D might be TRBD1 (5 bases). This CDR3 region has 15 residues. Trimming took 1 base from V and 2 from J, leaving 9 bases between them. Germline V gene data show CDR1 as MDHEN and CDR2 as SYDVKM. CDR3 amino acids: CASSLLGEGNQPQHF. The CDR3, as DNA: TGTGCCAGCAGTTTATTGGGGGAGGGCAATCAGCCCCAGCATTTT.

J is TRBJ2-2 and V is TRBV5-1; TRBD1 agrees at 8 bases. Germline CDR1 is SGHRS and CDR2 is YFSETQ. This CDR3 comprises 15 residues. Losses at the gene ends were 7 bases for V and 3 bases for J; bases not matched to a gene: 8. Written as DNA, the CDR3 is TGCGCCAGCTCTGAACAGGGGGGCGACACCGGGGAGCTGTTTTTT. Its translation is CASSEQGGDTGELFF.

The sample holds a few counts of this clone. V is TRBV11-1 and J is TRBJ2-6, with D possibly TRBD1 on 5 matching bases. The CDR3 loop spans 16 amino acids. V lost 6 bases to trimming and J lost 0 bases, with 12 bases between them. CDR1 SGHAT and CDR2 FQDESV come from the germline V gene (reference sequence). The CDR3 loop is CASRYDSSSGANVLTF. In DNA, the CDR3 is TGTGCCAGCAGATATGACAGTTCCTCTGGGGCCAACGTCCTGACTTTC.

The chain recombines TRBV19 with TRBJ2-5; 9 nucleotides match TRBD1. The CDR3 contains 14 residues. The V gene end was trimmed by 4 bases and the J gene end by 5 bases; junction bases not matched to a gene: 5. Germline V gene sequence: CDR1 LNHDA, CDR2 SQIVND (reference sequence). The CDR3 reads CASSRDREGETQYF. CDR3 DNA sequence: TGTGCCAGTAGTAGGGACAGGGAGGGGGAGACCCAGTACTTC. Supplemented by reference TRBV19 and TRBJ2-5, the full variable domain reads DGGITQSPKYLFRKEGQNVTLSCEQNLNHDAMYWYRQDPGQGLRLIYYSQIVNDFQKGDIAEGYSVSREKKESFPLTVTSAQKNPTAFYLCASSRDREGETQYFGPGTRLLVL.